The 5 T cell receptor beta chains below come from one sample, sequenced in a study of blood T cell repertoires in COVID-19. Method: immunoSEQ multiplex PCR; TCRdb's copy keeps in-frame clones and lacks some. The sample shows 140,000 to 150,000 clones, roughly 87% of them seen only once. Sample: PBMCs or T cells enriched from blood (not recorded which). The source of these receptors is a woman between 40 and 50 years old who had been exposed to COVID-19.

This clone was recorded a few times. The CDR3 DNA is TGCAGCGTGGCCGGGACAGCAGAAGGGCCCCAGCATTTT. As protein: CSVAGTAEGPQHF. This chain connects TRBV29-1 to TRBJ1-5; TRBD1 matches 7 bases. Germline lookup yields CDR1 SQVTM and CDR2 ANQGSEA. This CDR3 has 13 residues. V shed 6 bases and J 9 bases; nucleotides not matched to a gene: 11. The whole variable domain, filled in from reference TRBV29-1 and TRBJ1-5, reads SAVISQKPSRDICQRGTSLTIQCQVDSQVTMMFWYRQQPGQSLTLIATANQGSEATYESGFVIDKFPISRPNLTFSTLTVSNMSPEDSSIYLCSVAGTAEGPQHFGDGTRLSIL.

This chain links TRBV9 with TRBJ2-7; perhaps TRBD2 as D (6 bases). Germline lookup yields CDR1 SGDLS and CDR2 YYNGEE. Trimming took 0 bases from V and 0 from J, leaving 10 bases between them. The length of the CDR3 is 15 residues. CDR3 DNA: TGTGCCAGCAGCGTAGGAGCGGGTGTCTCCTACGAGCAGTACTTC. It encodes CASSVGAGVSYEQYF.

The CDR3 region has the DNA TGTGCCACCAGCAACAGGGGTTTCAGCAATCAGCCCCAGCATTTT. It yields the protein CATSNRGFSNQPQHF. V usage is TRBV15 and J usage is TRBJ1-5; 7 positions agree with TRBD1. Germline CDR1 is LNHNV and CDR2 is YYDKDF (reference sequence). The length of the CDR3 is 15 residues. The ends lost 4 bases at V and 1 base at J; junction bases unmatched: 4.

The CDR3 reads CASSLAGAETQYF. The CDR3 DNA is TGTGCCAGCAGCCTAGCGGGAGCTGAGACCCAGTACTTC. This sequence joins TRBV28 and TRBJ2-5, with TRBD2 matching over 10 bases. The CDR3 extends over 13 amino acids. Per the germline V gene, CDR1 is MDHEN and CDR2 is SYDVKM. The J segment lost 5 bases and the V segment lost 6 bases, leaving 3 bases of the junction unmatched.

This clone was recorded once. The sample contains more than one DNA sequence encoding this CDR3. V is TRBV9 and J is TRBJ1-1, with 7 positions matching TRBD1. V shed 0 bases and J 3 bases; nucleotides not matched to a gene: 2. Germline V gene data show CDR1 as SGDLS and CDR2 as YYNGEE. There are 14 residues in the CDR3. Here the CDR3 DNA reads TGTGCCAGCAGCGTAGGACAGGGACACACTGAAGCTTTCTTT. Its translation: CASSVGQGHTEAFF.